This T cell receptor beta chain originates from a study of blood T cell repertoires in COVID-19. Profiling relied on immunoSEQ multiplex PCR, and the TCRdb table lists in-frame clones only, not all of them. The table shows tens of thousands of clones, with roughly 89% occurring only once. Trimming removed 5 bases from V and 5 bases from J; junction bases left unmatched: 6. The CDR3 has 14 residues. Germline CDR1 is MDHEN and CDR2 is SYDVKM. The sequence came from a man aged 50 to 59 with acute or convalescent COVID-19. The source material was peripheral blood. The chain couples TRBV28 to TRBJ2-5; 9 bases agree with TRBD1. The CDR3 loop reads CASSPQGARETQYF. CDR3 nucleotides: TGTGCCAGCAGTCCACAGGGGGCGCGGGAGACCCAGTACTTC.